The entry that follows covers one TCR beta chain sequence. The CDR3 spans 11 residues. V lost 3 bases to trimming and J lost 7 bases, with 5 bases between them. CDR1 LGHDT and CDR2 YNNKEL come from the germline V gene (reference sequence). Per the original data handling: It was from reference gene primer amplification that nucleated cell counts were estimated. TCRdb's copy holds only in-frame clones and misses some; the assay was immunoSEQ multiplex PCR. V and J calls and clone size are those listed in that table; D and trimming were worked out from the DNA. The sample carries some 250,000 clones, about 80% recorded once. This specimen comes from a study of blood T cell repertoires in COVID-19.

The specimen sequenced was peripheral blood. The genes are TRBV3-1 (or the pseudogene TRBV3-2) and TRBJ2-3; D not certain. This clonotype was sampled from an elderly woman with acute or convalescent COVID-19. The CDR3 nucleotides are TGTGCCAGCAGCCATAGAAATACGCAGTATTTT. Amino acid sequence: CASSHRNTQYF.